The rows below give T cell receptor beta chains drawn from one sample of a study of CD8 T cells in Susac syndrome. TCRdb analysed the immunoSEQ multiplex PCR reads with MiXCR anew, one entry per CDR3 protein. Among 250,000 to 350,000 distinct CDR3 sequences listed, 92% were seen once. Sequencing was carried out using CD4+ T cells from PBMCs. The source of these receptors is a human donor with multiple sclerosis. Both conserved end residues are trimmed from each CDR3. The order of the fields is V gene, J gene, CDR3 protein.

V: TRBV7-9
J: TRBJ1-1
CDR3: ASSVHARGTEAF

V: TRBV5-1
J: TRBJ1-3
CDR3: ASSFAGGNTIY

V: TRBV7-9
J: TRBJ2-1
CDR3: ASSRPSGRAGEQF

V: TRBV30
J: TRBJ1-5
CDR3: AWSDGSNQPQH

V: TRBV7-8
J: TRBJ2-7
CDR3: ASSLYLDSSYEQY

V: TRBV5-1
J: TRBJ1-2
CDR3: ASSFGDPANYGYT

V: TRBV19
J: TRBJ1-2
CDR3: ASSMAPGLSNYGYT

V: TRBV30
J: TRBJ2-1
CDR3: AWNGGGVYNEQF

V: TRBV7-9
J: TRBJ1-2
CDR3: ASSLGTIPGGYT

V: TRBV12-3/TRBV12-4
J: TRBJ1-3
CDR3: ASRQTVDGNTIY

V: TRBV19
J: TRBJ1-4
CDR3: ASRFQGVWSEKLF

V: TRBV5-1
J: TRBJ2-3
CDR3: ASSFVGGYTDTQY

V: TRBV12-3/TRBV12-4
J: TRBJ2-3
CDR3: ASSFPFSGARTDTQY

V: TRBV6-1
J: TRBJ2-1
CDR3: ASMRGFTYNEQF

V: TRBV7-2
J: TRBJ1-5
CDR3: ASTLGSQPAYQPQH

V: TRBV19
J: TRBJ2-5
CDR3: ASSRASGAQYQETQY

V: TRBV9
J: TRBJ2-5
CDR3: ASSVGRLLVETQY

V: TRBV2
J: TRBJ2-5
CDR3: ASSDNAQETQY

V: TRBV7-9
J: TRBJ2-1
CDR3: ASSSRGLARNEQF

V: TRBV7-2
J: TRBJ2-5
CDR3: ASSLAGLAGGPKTQY

V: TRBV29-1
J: TRBJ1-5
CDR3: SVVIGNQPQH

V: TRBV7-9
J: TRBJ2-7
CDR3: ASSSTGYEQY

V: TRBV6-6
J: TRBJ1-1
CDR3: ASSYGGRKETEAF

V: TRBV19
J: TRBJ1-1
CDR3: ASSRTNTEAF

V: TRBV24-1
J: TRBJ1-2
CDR3: ATSDSGDNYGYT

V: TRBV11-3
J: TRBJ1-6
CDR3: ASSLPGAGVDSPLH

V: TRBV7-8
J: TRBJ2-1
CDR3: ASSLVWGVNNEQF

V: TRBV6-6
J: TRBJ2-1
CDR3: ASSYSMRSDEQF

V: TRBV7-3
J: TRBJ2-2
CDR3: ASSSNTGELF

V: TRBV5-6
J: TRBJ1-6
CDR3: ASSLRGGGLNSPLH

V: TRBV12-3/TRBV12-4
J: TRBJ2-2
CDR3: ASSTDTGELF

V: TRBV20-1
J: TRBJ2-7
CDR3: SANRVTSASYEQY

V: TRBV6-6
J: TRBJ1-1
CDR3: ASSYRSYTEAF

V: TRBV3-1
J: TRBJ2-2
CDR3: ASSQRGQGGTGELF

V: TRBV5-6
J: TRBJ1-2
CDR3: ASSLAPGSGNYGYT